One sample yielded the 5 T cell receptor beta chains listed below, sequenced in a study of T cells in localized non-small cell lung cancer. Profiled with immunoSEQ multiplex PCR; TCRdb holds only in-frame clones, not every one. The sample includes 35,000 to 45,000 clones, 70% to 80% of them seen just once. The sample consisted of PBMCs, taken before any cancer treatment. These receptors were taken from a woman aged 40-69 years with stage II squamous cell lung carcinoma.

The V and J genes are TRBV5-6 and TRBJ2-5; weak D call: TRBD1 (5 bases). This CDR3 region has 12 residues. The V gene's germline CDR1 is SGHDT and CDR2 YYEEEE. V lost 6 bases and J 5 bases, leaving 11 bases between the germline ends. The CDR3 nucleotides are TGTGCCAGCAAGGGGCCAGACGAGACCCAGTACTTC. This sequence encodes CASKGPDETQYF.

The rearrangement joins TRBV18 to TRBJ2-3, with a possible D match to TRBD2 (5 bases). V shed 5 bases and J shed 2 bases, with 14 bases lying between them. CDR1 is KGHSH and CDR2 is LQKENI in the germline V gene. This CDR3 contains 15 residues. The CDR3, as DNA: TGTGCCAGCTCAATCGACTACTCAAACACAGATACGCAGTATTTT. Amino acids: CASSIDYSNTDTQYF.

The rearrangement links TRBV28 to TRBJ2-3; D is unresolved. The V gene's germline CDR1 is MDHEN and CDR2 SYDVKM. Trimming stripped 4 bases from V and 6 bases from J, with 11 bases between. The CDR3 has 13 amino acids. CDR3 in amino acids: CASSSPGLDTQYF. Here the CDR3 DNA reads TGTGCCAGCAGTTCCCCCGGGTTGGATACGCAGTATTTT.

This clone was seen just once. V gene TRBV7-9 combines with J gene TRBJ1-1; no definite D call. Germline-derived CDR1 and CDR2 are SEHNR and FQNEAQ (reference sequence). This CDR3 region has 13 residues. Trimming removed 4 bases at V and 4 bases at J, with 10 bases between. DNA of the CDR3: TGTGCCAGCAGCTCGTTCTCGGGCACTGAAGCTTTCTTT. Its protein is CASSSFSGTEAFF.

This clone was seen a single time. The CDR3 DNA reads TGTGCCAGCAGCCGACGGGGAGGACAGGGTGTGGGGAATACGCAGTATTTT. Encoded protein: CASSRRGGQGVGNTQYF. This chain uses TRBV5-6 with TRBJ2-3; TRBD1 agrees at 8 bases. The CDR3 is made up of 17 amino acids. J was trimmed by 7 bases and V by 4 bases; bases with no gene match: 17. Germline V gene sequence: CDR1 SGHDT, CDR2 YYEEEE.